The clone carrying this T cell receptor (beta chain) was found a few times. This record belongs to a study of blood T cell repertoires in COVID-19. This CDR3 comprises 14 residues. V was clipped by 2 bases and J by 9 bases, with 15 bases between them. Germline V gene data show CDR1 as SGHVS and CDR2 as FQNEAQ. Profiled with immunoSEQ multiplex PCR; TCRdb holds only in-frame clones, not every one. The sample contains tens of thousands of clones, just under 80% of which appear only once. This chain connects TRBV7-8 to TRBJ2-3, with D tentatively TRBD2 (6 bases). This clonotype was obtained from a human donor with active or convalescent COVID-19. The donor label of this sample is uncertain. Sequencing used peripheral blood. Here the CDR3 reads CASSLSPGLGTQYF. The CDR3 DNA reads as TGTGCCAGCAGCTTATCCCCGGGACTTGGGACGCAGTATTTT.